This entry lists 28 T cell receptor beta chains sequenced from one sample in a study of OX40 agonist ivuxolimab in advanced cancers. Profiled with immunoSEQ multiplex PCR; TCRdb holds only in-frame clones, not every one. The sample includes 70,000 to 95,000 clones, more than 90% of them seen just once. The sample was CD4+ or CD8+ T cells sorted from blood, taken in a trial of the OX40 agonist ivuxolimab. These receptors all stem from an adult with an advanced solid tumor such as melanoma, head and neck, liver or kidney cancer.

The CDR3 bases are TGTGCCAGCAGTTCTTACCTCGGGACTAGCGGGACGCAAGGCGCTGAGCAGTTCTTC. This encodes CASSSYLGTSGTQGAEQFF. The chain carries TRBV28 and TRBJ2-1; 13 bases map to TRBD2. Germline V gives CDR1 MDHEN, CDR2 SYDVKM. Trimming cost V 4 bases and J 9 bases; bases outside gene matches: 18. CDR3 length: 19 amino acids.

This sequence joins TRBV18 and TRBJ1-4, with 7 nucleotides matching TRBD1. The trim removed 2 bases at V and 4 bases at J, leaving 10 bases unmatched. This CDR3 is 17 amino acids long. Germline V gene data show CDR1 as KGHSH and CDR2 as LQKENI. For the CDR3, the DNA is TGTGCCAGCTCACCAGGGACAGCGGGAGATTTTAATGAAAAACTGTTTTTT. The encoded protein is CASSPGTAGDFNEKLFF.

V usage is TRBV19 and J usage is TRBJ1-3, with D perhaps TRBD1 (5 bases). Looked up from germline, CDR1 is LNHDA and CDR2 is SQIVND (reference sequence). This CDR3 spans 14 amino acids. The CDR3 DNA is TGTGCGACCAGGGCAGGCAACTCTGGAAACACCATATATTTT. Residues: CATRAGNSGNTIYF.

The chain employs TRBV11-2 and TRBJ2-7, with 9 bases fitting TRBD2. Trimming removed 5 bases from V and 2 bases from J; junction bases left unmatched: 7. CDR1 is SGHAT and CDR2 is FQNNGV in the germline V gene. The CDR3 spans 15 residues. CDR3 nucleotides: TGTGCCAGCAGCCCGGCTAGCGGGATAGCCTACGAGCAGTACTTC. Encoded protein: CASSPASGIAYEQYF.

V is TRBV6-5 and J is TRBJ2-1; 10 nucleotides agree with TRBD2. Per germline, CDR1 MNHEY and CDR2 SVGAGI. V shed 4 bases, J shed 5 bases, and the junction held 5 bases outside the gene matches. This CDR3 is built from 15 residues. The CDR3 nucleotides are TGTGCCAGCAGTTCGACACTAGCGGGGCACAATGAGCAGTTCTTC. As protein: CASSSTLAGHNEQFF.

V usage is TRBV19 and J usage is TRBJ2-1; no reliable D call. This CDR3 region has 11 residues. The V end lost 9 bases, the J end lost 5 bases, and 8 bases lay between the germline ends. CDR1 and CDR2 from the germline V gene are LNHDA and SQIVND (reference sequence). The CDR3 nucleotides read TGTGCCAGCAAATCCAACAATGAGCAGTTCTTC. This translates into CASKSNNEQFF.

The CDR3 sequence is CASSQTLTHAPDEQYF. In DNA, the CDR3 is TGTGCCAGCTCACAAACTTTGACCCACGCTCCGGACGAGCAGTACTTC. This chain joins TRBV18 and TRBJ2-7; D is undetermined. Trimming took 4 bases from V and 5 from J, leaving 21 bases between them. Germline V gene lookup returns CDR1 KGHSH and CDR2 LQKENI. This CDR3 region has 16 residues.

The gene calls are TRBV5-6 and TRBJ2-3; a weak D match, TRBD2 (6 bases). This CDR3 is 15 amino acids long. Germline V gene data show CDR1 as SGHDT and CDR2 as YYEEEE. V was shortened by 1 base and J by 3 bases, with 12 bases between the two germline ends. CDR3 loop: CASSLTGVGTDTQYF. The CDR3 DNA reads TGTGCCAGCAGCTTGACGGGGGTGGGTACAGATACGCAGTATTTT.

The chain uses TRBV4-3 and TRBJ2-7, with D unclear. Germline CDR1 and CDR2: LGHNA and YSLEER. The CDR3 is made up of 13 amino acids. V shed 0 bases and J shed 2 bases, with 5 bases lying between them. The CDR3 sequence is CASSQEVTYEQYF. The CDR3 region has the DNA TGCGCCAGCAGCCAAGAAGTCACCTACGAGCAGTACTTC.

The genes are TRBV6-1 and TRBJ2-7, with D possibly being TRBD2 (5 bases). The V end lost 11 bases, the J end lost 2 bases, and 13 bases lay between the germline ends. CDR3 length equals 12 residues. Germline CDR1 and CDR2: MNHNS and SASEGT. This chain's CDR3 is CAGFRDTYEQYF. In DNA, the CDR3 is TGTGCCGGCTTCCGGGATACCTACGAGCAGTACTTC.

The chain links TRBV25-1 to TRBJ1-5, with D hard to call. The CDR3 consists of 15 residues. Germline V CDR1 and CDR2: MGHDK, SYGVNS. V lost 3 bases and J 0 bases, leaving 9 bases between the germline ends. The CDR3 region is CASSDSRNSNQPQHF. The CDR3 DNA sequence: TGTGCCAGCAGTGACTCCAGGAATAGCAATCAGCCCCAGCATTTT.

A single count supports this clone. The DNA of the CDR3 is TGCGCCAGCAGCCCCCTGGGGGGTGAAAAACTGTTTTTT. Translated, it gives CASSPLGGEKLFF. V is TRBV4-1 and J is TRBJ1-4; D is perhaps TRBD1 (5 bases). CDR1 and CDR2 (germline): MGHRA, YSYEKL. V was trimmed by 4 bases and J by 7 bases, leaving 10 bases between them. This CDR3 has 13 amino acids.

As DNA, the CDR3 is TGTGCCAGCTCACTTTCCGGGACAGCGAACACCGGGGAGCTGTTTTTT. Protein product: CASSLSGTANTGELFF. The V gene is TRBV18, the J gene TRBJ2-2; 7 nucleotides line up with TRBD1. The CDR3 is 16 residues long. Unmatched junction bases numbered 5, after V lost 4 bases and J lost 0 bases. Germline CDR1 and CDR2: KGHSH and LQKENI. The complete variable domain, with remaining parts taken from reference TRBV18 and TRBJ2-2, reads NAGVMQNPRHLVRRRGQEARLRCSPMKGHSHVYWYRQLPEEGLKFMVYLQKENIIDESGMPKERFSAEFPKEGPSILRIQQVVRGDSAAYFCASSLSGTANTGELFFGEGSRLTVL.

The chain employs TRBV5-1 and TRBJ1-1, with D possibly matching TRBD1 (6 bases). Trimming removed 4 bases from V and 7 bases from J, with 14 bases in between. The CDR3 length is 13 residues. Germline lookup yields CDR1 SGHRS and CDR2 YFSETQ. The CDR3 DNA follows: TGCGCCAGCAGCCCCGACAGGTTGAATGAAGCTTTCTTT. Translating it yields CASSPDRLNEAFF.

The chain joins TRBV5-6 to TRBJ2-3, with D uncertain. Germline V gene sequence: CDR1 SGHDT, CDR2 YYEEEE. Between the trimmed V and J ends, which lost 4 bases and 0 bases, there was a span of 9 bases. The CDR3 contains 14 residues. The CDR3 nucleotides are TGTGCCAGCAGCCCCGCCTTGAGCACAGATACGCAGTATTTT. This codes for CASSPALSTDTQYF.

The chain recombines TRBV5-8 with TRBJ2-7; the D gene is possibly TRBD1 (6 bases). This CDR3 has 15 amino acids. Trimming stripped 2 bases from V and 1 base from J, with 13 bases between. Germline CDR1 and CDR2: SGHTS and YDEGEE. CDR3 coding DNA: TGTGCCAGCAGCTTTCGGACAGAGCGTTCCTACGAGCAGTACTTC. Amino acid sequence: CASSFRTERSYEQYF.

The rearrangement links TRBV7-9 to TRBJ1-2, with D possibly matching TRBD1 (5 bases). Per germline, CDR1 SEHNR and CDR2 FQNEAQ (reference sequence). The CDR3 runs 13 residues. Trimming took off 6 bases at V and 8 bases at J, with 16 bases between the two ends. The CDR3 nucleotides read TGTGCCAGCAGACCGGGCAGGGCGCAAGGCTACACCTTC. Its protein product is CASRPGRAQGYTF.

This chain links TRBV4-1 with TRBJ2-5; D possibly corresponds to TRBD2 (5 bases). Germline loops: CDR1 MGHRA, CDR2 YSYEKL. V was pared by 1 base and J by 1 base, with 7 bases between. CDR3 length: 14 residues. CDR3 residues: CASSQVDSQETQYF. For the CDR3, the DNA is TGCGCCAGCAGCCAAGTGGACTCCCAAGAGACCCAGTACTTC.

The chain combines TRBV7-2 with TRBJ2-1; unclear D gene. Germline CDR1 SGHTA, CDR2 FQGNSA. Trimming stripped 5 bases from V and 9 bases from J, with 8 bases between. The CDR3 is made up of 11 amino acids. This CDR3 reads CASSRSSEQFF. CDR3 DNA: TGTGCCAGCAGCCGAAGCAGTGAGCAGTTCTTC. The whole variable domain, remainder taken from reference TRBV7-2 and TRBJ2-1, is GAGVSQSPSNKVTEKGKDVELRCDPISGHTALYWYRQSLGQGLEFLIYFQGNSAPDKSGLPSDRFSAERTGGSVSTLTIQRTQQEDSAVYLCASSRSSEQFFGPGTRLTVL.

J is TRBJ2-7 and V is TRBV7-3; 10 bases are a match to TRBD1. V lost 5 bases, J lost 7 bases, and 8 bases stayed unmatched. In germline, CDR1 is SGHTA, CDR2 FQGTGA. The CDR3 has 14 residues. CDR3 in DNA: TGTGCCAGCAGCCCTGGGACAGGGGAGGGGGAGCAGTACTTC. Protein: CASSPGTGEGEQYF.

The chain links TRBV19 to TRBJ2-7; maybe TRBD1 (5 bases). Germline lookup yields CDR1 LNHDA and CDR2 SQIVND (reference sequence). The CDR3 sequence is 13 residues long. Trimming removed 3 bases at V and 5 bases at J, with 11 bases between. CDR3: CASSMAVRDEQYF. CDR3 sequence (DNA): TGTGCCAGTAGTATGGCCGTCAGGGACGAGCAGTACTTC.

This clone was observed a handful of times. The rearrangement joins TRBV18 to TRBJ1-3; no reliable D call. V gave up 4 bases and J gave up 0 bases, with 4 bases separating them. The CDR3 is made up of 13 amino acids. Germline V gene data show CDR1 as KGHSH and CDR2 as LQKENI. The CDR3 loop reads CASSLPSGNTIYF. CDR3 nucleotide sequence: TGTGCCAGCTCACTGCCCTCTGGAAACACCATATATTTT.

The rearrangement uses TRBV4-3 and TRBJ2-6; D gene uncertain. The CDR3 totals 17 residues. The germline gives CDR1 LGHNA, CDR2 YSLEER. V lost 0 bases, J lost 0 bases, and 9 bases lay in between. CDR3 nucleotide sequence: TGCGCCAGCAGCCAAGATCAAGGGTTCTCTGGGGCCAACGTCCTGACTTTC. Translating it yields CASSQDQGFSGANVLTF.

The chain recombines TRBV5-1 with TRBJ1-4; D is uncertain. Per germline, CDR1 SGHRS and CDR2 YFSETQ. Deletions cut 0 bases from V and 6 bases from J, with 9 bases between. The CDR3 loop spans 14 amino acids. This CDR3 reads CASSLGRSDEKLFF. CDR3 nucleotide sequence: TGCGCCAGCAGCTTGGGTAGGTCGGATGAAAAACTGTTTTTT. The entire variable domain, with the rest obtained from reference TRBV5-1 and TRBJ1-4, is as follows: KAGVTQTPRYLIKTRGQQVTLSCSPISGHRSVSWYQQTPGQGLQFLFEYFSETQRNKGNFPGRFSGRQFSNSRSEMNVSTLELGDSALYLCASSLGRSDEKLFFGSGTQLSVL.

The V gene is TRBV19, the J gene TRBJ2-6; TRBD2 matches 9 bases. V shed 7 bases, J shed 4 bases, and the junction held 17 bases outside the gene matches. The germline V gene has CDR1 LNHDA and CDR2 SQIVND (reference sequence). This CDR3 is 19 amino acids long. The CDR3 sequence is CASTLSTSGLPGGANVLTF. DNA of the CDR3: TGTGCCAGTACACTCTCTACTAGCGGGCTACCGGGAGGGGCCAACGTCCTGACTTTC.

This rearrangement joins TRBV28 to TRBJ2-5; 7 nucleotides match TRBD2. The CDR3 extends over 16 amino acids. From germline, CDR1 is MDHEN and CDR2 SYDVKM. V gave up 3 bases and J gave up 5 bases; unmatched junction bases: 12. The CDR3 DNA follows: TGTGCCAGCAGTTTCCACGCCCCCGGGGAGGGGGAGACCCAGTACTTC. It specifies CASSFHAPGEGETQYF.

The CDR3 spells CSVEDFQDRNYGYTF. In DNA form, the CDR3 reads TGCAGCGTTGAAGATTTCCAAGACAGGAACTATGGCTACACCTTC. This sequence joins TRBV29-1 and TRBJ1-2; maybe TRBD1 (6 bases). Trimming left V 0 bases short and J 2 bases short, with 13 bases between. Germline loops: CDR1 SQVTM, CDR2 ANQGSEA. The CDR3 contains 15 residues.

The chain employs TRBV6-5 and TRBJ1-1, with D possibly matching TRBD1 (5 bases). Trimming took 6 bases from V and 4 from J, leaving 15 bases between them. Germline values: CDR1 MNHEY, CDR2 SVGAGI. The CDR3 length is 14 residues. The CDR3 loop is CASSFQGASTEAFF. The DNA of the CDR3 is TGTGCCAGCAGCTTCCAAGGGGCTTCCACTGAAGCTTTCTTT.